These 30 T cell receptor beta chains came from one sample sequenced in a study of CD8 T cells in ankylosing spondylitis. General study results and limits: Ankylosing spondylitis blood appeared to carry a characteristic TCR beta motif of roughly eight highly homologous variants.

TCRdb re-analysed the 5' RACE reads in MiXCR, keeping a single row per CDR3 protein. In the table there are 200,000 to 250,000 distinct CDR3 sequences, around 16% of which are singletons. These TCRs are of unknown antigen specificity. Sequenced material: blood, either unsorted or a sorted T cell fraction (not recorded which). All receptors come from a male donor with ankylosing spondylitis.

The V and J genes are TRBV20-1 and TRBJ2-3, with D hard to call. The CDR3 contains 12 residues. Trimming took 0 bases from V and 8 from J, leaving 9 bases between them. CDR1 and CDR2 (germline): DFQATT, SNEGSKA (reference sequence). The CDR3 protein is CSARDLAVTQYF. The CDR3 region has the DNA TGCAGTGCTAGAGATTTGGCAGTTACGCAGTATTTT.

The chain links TRBV18 to TRBJ2-1, with TRBD2 matching 13 bases. The trim removed 5 bases at V and 8 bases at J, leaving 6 bases unmatched. From germline, CDR1 is KGHSH and CDR2 LQKENI. The CDR3 runs 15 residues. As DNA, the CDR3 is TGTGCCAGCTCAGACCCGGGACTAGCGGGACATGAGCAGTTCTTC. It translates to CASSDPGLAGHEQFF.

V and J are TRBV6-1 and TRBJ2-1; 12 bases match TRBD2. Trimming cost V 0 bases and J 8 bases; bases outside gene matches: 11. CDR3 length equals 18 residues. From germline, CDR1 is MNHNS and CDR2 SASEGT. CDR3 in amino acids: CASSEALQASGGAYEQFF. CDR3 coding DNA: TGTGCCAGCAGTGAAGCGCTTCAGGCTAGCGGGGGGGCCTATGAGCAGTTCTTC.

The genes are TRBV21-1 and TRBJ2-7. TRBV21-1 is tagged as a pseudogene. This CDR3 has 10 residues. CDR3 coding DNA: TGTGCCAGCAGCGTTAACGAGCAGTACTTC. Translated: CASSVNEQYF.

The chain combines TRBV4-1 with TRBJ1-3; D gene uncertain. From germline, CDR1 is MGHRA and CDR2 YSYEKL. The CDR3 has 13 amino acids. V was shortened by 4 bases and J by 2 bases, with 6 bases between the two germline ends. The CDR3 loop reads CASSRGTGNTIYF. CDR3 nucleotide sequence: TGCGCCAGCAGCCGAGGGACTGGAAACACCATATATTTT.

The chain combines TRBV7-9 with TRBJ2-7, with 7 bases fitting TRBD2. The J segment lost 3 bases and the V segment lost 5 bases, leaving 7 bases of the junction unmatched. CDR1 SEHNR and CDR2 FQNEAQ come from the germline V gene (reference sequence). This CDR3 has 14 residues. The CDR3 DNA follows: TGTGCCAGCAGCCCCCCCAGCGGGAACTACGAGCAGTACTTC. This encodes CASSPPSGNYEQYF. The whole variable domain, remainder taken from reference TRBV7-9 and TRBJ2-7, is DTGVSQNPRHKITKRGQNVTFRCDPISEHNRLYWYRQTLGQGPEFLTYFQNEAQLEKSRLLSDRFSAERPKGSFSTLEIQRTEQGDSAMYLCASSPPSGNYEQYFGPGTRLTVT.

The chain employs TRBV2 and TRBJ2-7; TRBD1 matches 9 bases. CDR1 and CDR2 (germline): SNHLY, FYNNEI. The V gene end was trimmed by 6 bases and the J gene end by 3 bases; junction bases not matched to a gene: 3. The length of the CDR3 is 13 residues. The CDR3 DNA is TGTGCCAGCAGGGACAGGGGCCACTACGAGCAGTACTTC. Translating it yields CASRDRGHYEQYF.

Comment on this clonotype: A read error may produce the germline difference seen at one junction end. The chain recombines TRBV7-7 with TRBJ2-7, with TRBD1 matching over 8 bases. Germline assignment: CDR1 SSHAT and CDR2 FNYEAQ (reference sequence). This CDR3 has 15 amino acids. Written as DNA, the CDR3 is TGTGCTAGCAGCTTAGCTGTAGGACAGGGTTACGAGCAGTACTTC. Its protein product is CASSLAVGQGYEQYF.

CDR3 sequence (DNA): TGCGCCAGCAGCTTGATACAGGGGGAAAAACTGTTTTTT. Translation gives CASSLIQGEKLFF. This chain links TRBV5-1 with TRBJ1-4; TRBD1 agrees at 7 bases. J gave up 8 bases and V 1 base, and 2 bases lay outside the gene matches. CDR3 length: 13 residues. Per germline, CDR1 SGHRS and CDR2 YFSETQ. The whole variable domain, remainder taken from reference TRBV5-1 and TRBJ1-4, is KAGVTQTPRYLIKTRGQQVTLSCSPISGHRSVSWYQQTPGQGLQFLFEYFSETQRNKGNFPGRFSGRQFSNSRSEMNVSTLELGDSALYLCASSLIQGEKLFFGSGTQLSVL.

The chain links TRBV12-3 or TRBV12-4 to TRBJ2-3; tentative D call: TRBD2 (7 bases). Trimming took off 1 base at V and 10 bases at J, with 15 bases between the two ends. The CDR3 has 14 residues. The chain's CDR3 is CASSLEGGAGSQYF. The CDR3 DNA sequence: TGTGCCAGCAGTTTAGAAGGGGGGGCAGGGTCGCAGTATTTT.

This clonotype has only a few counts. The CDR3 nucleotides read TGTGCCAGCAGTTTAGCGCCAAGGACACAGCATTTT. The encoded protein is CASSLAPRTQHF. V usage is TRBV12-3 or TRBV12-4 and J usage is TRBJ1-5; tentative D call: TRBD1 (5 bases). This CDR3 comprises 12 residues. The germline V and J ends were trimmed by 0 bases and 13 bases, with 10 bases remaining between them.

This rearrangement joins TRBV4-1 to TRBJ2-7; D is possibly TRBD2 (6 bases). This CDR3 comprises 16 residues. V lost 3 bases to trimming and J lost 6 bases, with 21 bases between them. CDR1 and CDR2 from the germline V gene are MGHRA and YSYEKL. The CDR3 DNA follows: TGCGCCAGCAGCCATGGTGGAGGGCCCGAATTTCGCGAGCAGTACTTC. It encodes CASSHGGGPEFREQYF.

This clonotype was found a few times. V and J are TRBV11-2 and TRBJ2-2; D not resolved. V lost 1 base, J lost 4 bases, and 13 bases lay in between. This CDR3 comprises 16 residues. Germline V gives CDR1 SGHAT, CDR2 FQNNGV. CDR3 sequence reads: CASSLASGAGTGELFF. The CDR3, as DNA: TGTGCCAGCAGCTTAGCTTCCGGAGCAGGCACCGGGGAGCTGTTTTTT.

This clonotype was counted a few times. This rearrangement joins TRBV27 to TRBJ2-1; no clear D gene. V lost 2 bases and J 8 bases, leaving 13 bases between the germline ends. The length of the CDR3 is 14 residues. Looked up from germline, CDR1 is MNHEY and CDR2 is SMNVEV (reference sequence). The CDR3 sequence: CASSLLGDEDEQFF. The DNA for the CDR3 is TGTGCCAGCAGTTTACTGGGCGACGAGGATGAGCAGTTCTTC.

This clonotype occurred many times. The J gene is TRBJ2-7, the V gene TRBV10-3, with 9 bases identical to TRBD2. V dropped 6 bases and J dropped 2; count of bases not matched to a gene: 2. The CDR3 has 13 amino acids. The germline V gene encodes CDR1 ENHRY and CDR2 SYGVKD. The CDR3 DNA sequence: TGTGCCATCAGCCTAGCGGGACCCTACGAGCAGTACTTC. Its protein product is CAISLAGPYEQYF.

The V gene is TRBV20-1, the J gene TRBJ2-3; weak D call: TRBD2 (6 bases). With 8 bases removed from V and 6 bases from J, the gap between germline ends came to 9 bases. Germline CDR1 reads DFQATT; CDR2 reads SNEGSKA (reference sequence). The CDR3 is 10 amino acids. The CDR3 here is CSPRGDTQYF. For the CDR3, the DNA is TGCAGTCCTCGGGGGGATACGCAGTATTTT.

The sample holds a few counts of this clonotype. The V gene is TRBV4-1, the J gene TRBJ1-1; 9 nucleotides agree with TRBD1. The CDR3 loop spans 15 amino acids. The V gene's germline CDR1 is MGHRA and CDR2 YSYEKL. V shed 4 bases, J shed 3 bases, and the junction held 6 bases outside the gene matches. The CDR3: CASSLTGGEYTEAFF. CDR3 coding DNA: TGCGCCAGCAGCCTCACAGGGGGCGAGTACACTGAAGCTTTCTTT.

This clonotype was counted only a few times. The chain has TRBV7-9 and TRBJ2-7; D ambiguous. This CDR3 has 13 residues. The V and J ends lost 3 bases and 3 bases respectively, with 9 bases between them. The V gene's germline CDR1 is SEHNR and CDR2 FQNEAQ (reference sequence). CDR3 coding DNA: TGTGCCAGCAGCTTGTCGGAGTTCTACGAGCAGTACTTC. Residues: CASSLSEFYEQYF.

V is TRBV7-9 and J is TRBJ1-1; no clear D gene. With 2 bases removed from V and 0 bases from J, the gap between germline ends came to 4 bases. Germline V lookup: CDR1 SEHNR, CDR2 FQNEAQ (reference sequence). The CDR3 is 13 amino acids. The CDR3: CASSLTMNTEAFF. CDR3 in DNA: TGTGCCAGCAGCTTAACAATGAACACTGAAGCTTTCTTT.

V is TRBV5-6 and J is TRBJ2-1; maybe TRBD2 (6 bases). The CDR3 is made up of 14 amino acids. V lost 2 bases to trimming and J lost 8 bases, with 14 bases between them. Germline-derived CDR1 and CDR2 are SGHDT and YYEEEE. CDR3: CASSFGQRADEQFF. CDR3 nucleotide sequence: TGTGCCAGCAGCTTTGGGCAGCGGGCTGATGAGCAGTTCTTC.

This chain connects TRBV7-9 to TRBJ2-7; D remains ambiguous. The CDR3 has 12 residues. CDR1 and CDR2 from the germline V gene are SEHNR and FQNEAQ (reference sequence). Trimming took off 5 bases at V and 5 bases at J, with 10 bases between the two ends. The CDR3 loop is CASSPGYDEQYF. Here the CDR3 DNA reads TGTGCCAGCAGCCCTGGATACGACGAGCAGTACTTC.

The chain is built from TRBV7-8 and TRBJ1-4; the D gene is possibly TRBD1 (5 bases). The CDR3 is made up of 13 amino acids. V dropped 4 bases and J dropped 8 bases, with 11 bases sitting between them. The germline gives CDR1 SGHVS, CDR2 FQNEAQ. The CDR3 DNA is TGTGCCAGCAGCTGGGGGGTTAGGGAAAAACTGTTTTTT. Its protein is CASSWGVREKLFF.

The gene calls are TRBV6-5 and TRBJ2-1, with 8 nucleotides matching TRBD2. CDR1 is MNHEY, CDR2 SVGAGI, per germline. Losses at the gene ends were 2 bases for V and 2 bases for J; bases not matched to a gene: 8. CDR3 length equals 17 residues. In DNA, the CDR3 is TGTGCCAGCAGTTACGACCCTGGTAGCGGGACCTACAATGAGCAGTTCTTC. Amino acids: CASSYDPGSGTYNEQFF.

The J gene is TRBJ2-7, the V gene TRBV7-8; 9 nucleotides line up with TRBD2. Germline-derived CDR1 and CDR2 are SGHVS and FQNEAQ. V lost 2 bases and J lost 6; bases outside the gene matches: 8. This CDR3 is built from 15 residues. The CDR3 DNA reads TGTGCCAGCAGCTTATCCCAGGGACTAGCTCTCGAGCAGTACTTC. Its translation: CASSLSQGLALEQYF. The variable domain in full, completed from reference TRBV7-8 and TRBJ2-7, reads GAGVSQSPRYKVAKRGQDVALRCDPISGHVSLFWYQQALGQGPEFLTYFQNEAQLDKSGLPSDRFFAERPEGSVSTLKIQRTQQEDSAVYLCASSLSQGLALEQYFGPGTRLTVT.

This clonotype was seen at least ten times. The V call is TRBV12-3 or TRBV12-4, the J call TRBJ2-1; 9 nucleotides agree with TRBD1. This CDR3 spans 14 amino acids. Trimming removed 7 bases from V and 10 bases from J; junction bases left unmatched: 11. CDR3 sequence (DNA): TGTGCCAGCATCGGGACAGGGTGGTCGGGAGAGCAGTTCTTC. Its translation: CASIGTGWSGEQFF.

This rearrangement joins TRBV29-1 to TRBJ1-1; D is possibly TRBD1 (5 bases). In germline, CDR1 is SQVTM, CDR2 ANQGSEA. Between the trimmed V and J ends, which lost 3 bases and 3 bases, there was a span of 11 bases. CDR3 length: 13 residues. CDR3 residues: CSVDAGLDTEAFF. CDR3 nucleotides: TGCAGCGTTGACGCAGGGTTGGACACTGAAGCTTTCTTT.

The gene calls are TRBV28 and TRBJ2-7; D tentatively reads TRBD1 or TRBD2 (5 bases each). Per the germline V gene, CDR1 is MDHEN and CDR2 is SYDVKM. V was shortened by 10 bases and J by 2 bases, with 21 bases between the two germline ends. The CDR3 spans 15 residues. The CDR3 sequence is CATRFPGTLTYEQYF. The CDR3 DNA reads as TGTGCCACCCGCTTCCCCGGGACGCTTACCTACGAGCAGTACTTC. The variable domain in full, completed from reference TRBV28 and TRBJ2-7, reads DVKVTQSSRYLVKRTGEKVFLECVQDMDHENMFWYRQDPGLGLRLIYFSYDVKMKEKGDIPEGYSVSREKKERFSLILESASTNQTSMYLCATRFPGTLTYEQYFGPGTRLTVT.

The genes are TRBV28 and TRBJ2-7; D might be TRBD1 (6 bases). Germline V gene sequence: CDR1 MDHEN, CDR2 SYDVKM. V dropped 5 bases and J dropped 0 bases, with 17 bases sitting between them. The CDR3 extends over 16 amino acids. As DNA, the CDR3 is TGTGCCAGCAGTAGCCCCCGACAGGAATCCTCCTACGAGCAGTACTTC. It codes for CASSSPRQESSYEQYF.

The chain has TRBV6-4 and TRBJ2-1, with TRBD2 matching over 7 bases. This CDR3 has 14 residues. Per germline, CDR1 MRHNA and CDR2 SNTAGT. With V trimmed by 0 bases and J by 7 bases, 3 bases remained unmatched. CDR3 DNA sequence: TGTGCCAGCAGTGACTCCTCGGGGGGAAATGAGCAGTTCTTC. It translates to CASSDSSGGNEQFF.

There are a few counts of this clonotype. This chain connects TRBV19 to TRBJ1-1; TRBD1 agrees at 7 bases. Germline-derived CDR1 and CDR2 are LNHDA and SQIVND (reference sequence). CDR3 length: 16 amino acids. J lost 0 bases, V lost 7 bases, and 11 bases had no gene match. The CDR3 DNA reads as TGTGCCAGTAAGGGGACAGATTTAAGTATGAACACTGAAGCTTTCTTT. Protein: CASKGTDLSMNTEAFF.